This record concerns one T cell receptor beta chain sequence. The target antigen is unknown. The sample comes from a study of OX40 agonist ivuxolimab in advanced cancers. Across the study: People who had prior anti-PD-1, anti-PD-L1 or anti-CTLA-4 therapy could take part, and 40% had some.

The CDR3 contains 14 residues. CDR1 is MGHDK, CDR2 SYGVNS, per germline. V was shortened by 6 bases and J by 0 bases, with 10 bases between the two germline ends. No patient had autoimmune disease or received systemic immunosuppression. Blood samples were obtained at baseline, cycle 4 day 1, and cycle 7 day 1. Overall study findings and caveats: CD4+ and CD8+ blood T cells expanded clonally by week 6 at 0.1 to 3.0 mg/kg.

TCRdb keeps only in-frame clones here, not all; method: immunoSEQ multiplex PCR. This table holds approximately 91,000 clones, 80% to 90% found once. Source: CD4+ or CD8+ T cells sorted from blood, taken in a trial of the OX40 agonist ivuxolimab. This chain uses TRBV25-1 with TRBJ2-3, with D possibly TRBD1 on 6 matching bases. This TCR was sampled from an adult with an advanced solid tumor such as melanoma, head and neck, liver or kidney cancer. The CDR3 sequence is CASRDRASTDTQYF. CDR3 nucleotide sequence: TGTGCCAGCAGGGACAGAGCTAGCACAGATACGCAGTATTTT. Complete variable domain (other parts from reference TRBV25-1 and TRBJ2-3): EADIYQTPRYLVIGTGKKITLECSQTMGHDKMYWYQQDPGMELHLIHYSYGVNSTEKGDLSSESTVSRIRTEHFPLTLESARPSHTSQYLCASRDRASTDTQYFGPGTRLTVL.